This T cell receptor beta chain was obtained from a study of blood T cells in healthy people across ages. Combining a sample-barcoded 5' primer with a J-beta primer mix, a second PCR ran for about 7 to 11 cycles. From the 5' RACE reads, TCRdb called clonotypes with MiXCR, one entry per CDR3 protein. The sample contains more than 650,000 distinct CDR3 sequences, around a quarter of which appear only once. This clonotype was detected a few times. Germline V gene data show CDR1 as MNHEY and CDR2 as SMNVEV (reference sequence). V was clipped by 6 bases and J by 2 bases; unmatched bases: 5. There are 14 residues in the CDR3. These data were likewise used in another study, on T cells of mothers and their children.

The TCR was taken from a boy aged 10-17 years in good health. This chain connects TRBV27 to TRBJ2-7; TRBD1 matches 9 bases. Sequenced sample: blood. The DNA of the CDR3 is TGTGCCAGCAGACTCCGACAGGGGGCCTACGAGCAGTACTTC. Residues: CASRLRQGAYEQYF.